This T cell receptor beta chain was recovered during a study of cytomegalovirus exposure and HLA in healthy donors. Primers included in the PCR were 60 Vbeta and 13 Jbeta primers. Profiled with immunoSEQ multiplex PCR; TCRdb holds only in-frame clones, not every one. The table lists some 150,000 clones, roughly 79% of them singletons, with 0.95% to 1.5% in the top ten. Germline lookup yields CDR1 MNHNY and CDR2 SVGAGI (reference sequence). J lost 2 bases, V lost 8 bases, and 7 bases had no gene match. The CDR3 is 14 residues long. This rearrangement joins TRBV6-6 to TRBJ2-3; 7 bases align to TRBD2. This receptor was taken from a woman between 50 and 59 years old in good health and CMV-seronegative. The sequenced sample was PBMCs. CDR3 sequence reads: CASVREAVTDTQYF. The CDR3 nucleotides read TGTGCCAGCGTCCGGGAGGCCGTCACAGATACGCAGTATTTT.